This T cell receptor (beta chain) was found in a study of CD8 T cells in Susac syndrome. As for the study in general: The sequenced Susac syndrome patients included more than five who had clinically active disease and eight or nine who were in remission. Points from the study as a whole: As acknowledged by the study, its TCR sequencing and HLA analysis included a relatively small number of individuals.

Reverse transcription of about 0.5 to 1 ug RNA was carried out with random hexamers. TCR beta CDR3 was amplified by immunoSEQ covering 54 Vbeta and 13 Jbeta. TCRdb called the immunoSEQ multiplex PCR reads again in MiXCR, with one record for every CDR3 protein. The table shows about 24,000 distinct CDR3 sequences, with about 94% occurring only once. A word on this clonotype: What it binds is unknown.

This CDR3 region has 15 residues. CDR1 is MNHEY, CDR2 SMNVEV, per germline (reference sequence). V lost 4 bases and J 0 bases, leaving 11 bases between the germline ends. This clonotype was sampled from a human donor with Susac syndrome. The chain is built from TRBV27 and TRBJ2-3, with TRBD2 as a possible D gene (5 bases). Sequences were obtained from CD8+ T cells from PBMCs. For the CDR3, the DNA is TGTGCCAGCAGTTATCCGGGGTCTAGCACAGATACGCAGTATTTT. Amino acids: CASSYPGSSTDTQYF.